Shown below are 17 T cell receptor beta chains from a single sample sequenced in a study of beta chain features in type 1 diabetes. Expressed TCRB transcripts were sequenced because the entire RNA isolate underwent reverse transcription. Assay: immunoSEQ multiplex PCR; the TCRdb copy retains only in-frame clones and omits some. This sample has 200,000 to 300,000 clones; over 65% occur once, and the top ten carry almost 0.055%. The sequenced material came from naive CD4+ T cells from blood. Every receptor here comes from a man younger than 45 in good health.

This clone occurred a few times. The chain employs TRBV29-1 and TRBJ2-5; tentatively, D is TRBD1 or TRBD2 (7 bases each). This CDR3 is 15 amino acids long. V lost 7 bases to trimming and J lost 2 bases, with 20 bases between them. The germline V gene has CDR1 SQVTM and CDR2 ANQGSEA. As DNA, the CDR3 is TGCAGCGCCCGGGGGGACAGACGCTCACAAGAGACCCAGTACTTC. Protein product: CSARGDRRSQETQYF.

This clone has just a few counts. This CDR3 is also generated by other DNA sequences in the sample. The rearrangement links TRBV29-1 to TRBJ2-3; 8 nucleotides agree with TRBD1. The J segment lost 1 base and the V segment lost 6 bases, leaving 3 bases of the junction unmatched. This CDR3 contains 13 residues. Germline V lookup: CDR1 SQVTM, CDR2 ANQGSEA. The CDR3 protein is CSVDRVGTDTQYF. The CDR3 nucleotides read TGCAGCGTGGACAGGGTAGGCACAGATACGCAGTATTTT.

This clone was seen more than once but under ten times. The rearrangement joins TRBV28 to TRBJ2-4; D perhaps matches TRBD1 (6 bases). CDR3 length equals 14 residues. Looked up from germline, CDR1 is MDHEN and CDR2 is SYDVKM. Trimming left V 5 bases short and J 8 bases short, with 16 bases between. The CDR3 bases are TGTGCCAGCAGTCCTGACAGGTCTGGGCACATTCAGTACTTC. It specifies CASSPDRSGHIQYF. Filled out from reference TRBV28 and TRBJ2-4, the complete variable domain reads DVKVTQSSRYLVKRTGEKVFLECVQDMDHENMFWYRQDPGLGLRLIYFSYDVKMKEKGDIPEGYSVSREKKERFSLILESASTNQTSMYLCASSPDRSGHIQYFGAGTRLSVL.

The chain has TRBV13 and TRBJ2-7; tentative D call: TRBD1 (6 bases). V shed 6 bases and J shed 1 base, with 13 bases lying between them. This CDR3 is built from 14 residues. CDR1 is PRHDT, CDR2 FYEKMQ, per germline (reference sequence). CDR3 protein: CASSPQGPSYEQYF. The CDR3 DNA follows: TGTGCCAGCAGTCCACAGGGACCTTCCTACGAGCAGTACTTC.

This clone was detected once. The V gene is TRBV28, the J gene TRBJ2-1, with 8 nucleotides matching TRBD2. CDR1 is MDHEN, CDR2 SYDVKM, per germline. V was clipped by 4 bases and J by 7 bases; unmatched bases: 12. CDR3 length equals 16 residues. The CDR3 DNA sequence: TGTGCCAGCAGTTCGCCCTATGGCGGGGGGAGGAATGAGCAGTTCTTC. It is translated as CASSSPYGGGRNEQFF.

CDR3 DNA: TGCAGCGGGGGGACAGACGGAAACACCATATATTTT. Its protein is CSGGTDGNTIYF. The chain joins TRBV29-1 to TRBJ1-3; TRBD1 agrees at 7 bases. The CDR3 has 12 residues. The V gene's germline CDR1 is SQVTM and CDR2 ANQGSEA. V shed 7 bases, J shed 4 bases, and the junction held 4 bases outside the gene matches.

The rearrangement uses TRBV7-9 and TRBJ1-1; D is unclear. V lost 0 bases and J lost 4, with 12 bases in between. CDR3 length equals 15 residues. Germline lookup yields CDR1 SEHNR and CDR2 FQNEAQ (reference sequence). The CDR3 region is CASSLAGSRGTEAFF. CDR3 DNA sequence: TGTGCCAGCAGCTTAGCCGGGAGCCGAGGCACTGAAGCTTTCTTT.

Written as DNA, the CDR3 is TGTGCCACCGCCGGGACGCCGAACCCCGAGCATGGCTACACCTTC. Amino acid sequence: CATAGTPNPEHGYTF. The chain uses TRBV15 and TRBJ1-2; possibly TRBD1 for D (5 bases). The CDR3 length is 15 residues. The V end lost 8 bases, the J end lost 6 bases, and 22 bases lay between the germline ends. CDR1 and CDR2 (germline): LNHNV, YYDKDF (reference sequence). The full variable domain, in which reference TRBV15 and TRBJ1-2 provide the parts outside the CDR3, is DAMVIQNPRYQVTQFGKPVTLSCSQTLNHNVMYWYQQKSSQAPKLLFHYYDKDFNNEADTPDNFQSRRPNTSFCFLDIRSPGLGDTAMYLCATAGTPNPEHGYTFGSGTRLTVV.

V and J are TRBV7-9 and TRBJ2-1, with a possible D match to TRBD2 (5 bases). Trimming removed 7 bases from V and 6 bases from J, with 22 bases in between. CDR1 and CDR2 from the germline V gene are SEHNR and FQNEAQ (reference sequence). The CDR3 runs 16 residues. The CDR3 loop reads CASTTWAPRRPNEQFF. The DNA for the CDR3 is TGTGCCAGCACCACCTGGGCACCTCGGAGGCCCAATGAGCAGTTCTTC.

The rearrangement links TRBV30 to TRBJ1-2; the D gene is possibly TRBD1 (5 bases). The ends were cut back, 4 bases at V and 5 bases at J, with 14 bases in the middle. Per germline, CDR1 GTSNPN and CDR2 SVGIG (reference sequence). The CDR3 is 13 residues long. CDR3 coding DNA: TGTGCCTGGAACTCAGGGATCGGATATGGCTACACCTTC. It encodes CAWNSGIGYGYTF.

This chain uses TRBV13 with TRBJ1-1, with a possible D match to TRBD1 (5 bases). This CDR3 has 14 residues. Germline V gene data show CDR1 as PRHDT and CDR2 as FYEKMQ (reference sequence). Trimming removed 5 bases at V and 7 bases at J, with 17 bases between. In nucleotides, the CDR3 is TGTGCCAGCAGCCCCCCCGGGACGACGATTGAAGCTTTCTTT. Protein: CASSPPGTTIEAFF. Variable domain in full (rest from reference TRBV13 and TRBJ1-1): AAGVIQSPRHLIKEKRETATLKCYPIPRHDTVYWYQQGPGQDPQFLISFYEKMQSDKGSIPDRFSAQQFSDYHSELNMSSLELGDSALYFCASSPPGTTIEAFFGQGTRLTVV.

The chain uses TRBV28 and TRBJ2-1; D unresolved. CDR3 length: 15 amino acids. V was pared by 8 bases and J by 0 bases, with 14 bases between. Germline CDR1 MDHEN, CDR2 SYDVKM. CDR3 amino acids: CASSVRVSSYNEQFF. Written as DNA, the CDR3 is TGTGCCAGCTCGGTCCGTGTGAGCTCCTACAATGAGCAGTTCTTC.

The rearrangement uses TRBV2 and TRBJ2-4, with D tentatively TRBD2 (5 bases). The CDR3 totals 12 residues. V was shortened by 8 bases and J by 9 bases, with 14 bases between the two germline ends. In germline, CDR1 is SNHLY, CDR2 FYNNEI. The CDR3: CASSEGSSIQYF. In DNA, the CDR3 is TGTGCCAGCTCAGAGGGTTCGAGCATTCAGTACTTC.

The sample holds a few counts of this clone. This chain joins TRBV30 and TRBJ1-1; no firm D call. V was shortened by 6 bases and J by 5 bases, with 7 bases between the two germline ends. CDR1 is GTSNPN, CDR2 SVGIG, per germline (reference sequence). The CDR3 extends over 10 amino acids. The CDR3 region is CACGRTEAFF. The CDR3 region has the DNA TGTGCCTGCGGTCGGACTGAAGCTTTCTTT.

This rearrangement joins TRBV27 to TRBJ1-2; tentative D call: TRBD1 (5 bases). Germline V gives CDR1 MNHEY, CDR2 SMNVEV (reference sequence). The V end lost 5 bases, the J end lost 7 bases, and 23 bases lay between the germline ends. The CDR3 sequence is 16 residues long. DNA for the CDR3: TGTGCCAGCAGTCGCACCGGCACACAGGCCCTAGGTGGCTACACCTTC. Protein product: CASSRTGTQALGGYTF.

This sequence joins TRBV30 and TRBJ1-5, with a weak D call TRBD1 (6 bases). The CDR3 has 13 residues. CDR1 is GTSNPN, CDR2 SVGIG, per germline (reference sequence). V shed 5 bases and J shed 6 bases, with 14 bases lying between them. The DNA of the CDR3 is TGTGCCTGGGGGATACAGGGAAGTCAGCCCCAGCATTTT. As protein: CAWGIQGSQPQHF.

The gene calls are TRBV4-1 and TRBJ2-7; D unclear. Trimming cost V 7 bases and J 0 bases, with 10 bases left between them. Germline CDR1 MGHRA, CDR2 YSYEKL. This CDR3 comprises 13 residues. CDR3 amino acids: CASTEVFSYEQYF. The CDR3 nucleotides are TGCGCCAGCACAGAGGTTTTCTCCTACGAGCAGTACTTC.